The 20 T cell receptor beta chains given below trace back to one sample, sequenced in a study of T-cell memory formation after mild COVID-19. TCRdb fed the 5' RACE reads into MiXCR, producing one record per CDR3 protein. The profile shows over 400,000 distinct CDR3 sequences, around a quarter of them singletons. The sample consisted of PBMCs or a T cell subset sorted from them (not recorded which). All receptors come from an adult woman who had mild COVID-19 (a few samples of this study predate the infection). Cell type and time point are not known.

The V gene is TRBV7-8, the J gene TRBJ1-1; D unresolved. The CDR3 length is 13 residues. V lost 5 bases, J lost 7 bases, and 14 bases lay in between. Germline V gene lookup returns CDR1 SGHVS and CDR2 FQNEAQ. CDR3 in DNA: TGTGCCAGCAGCCCTTGGGTCGGGGATGAAGCTTTCTTT. Residues: CASSPWVGDEAFF. The variable domain in full, with the rest retrieved from reference TRBV7-8 and TRBJ1-1, is GAGVSQSPRYKVAKRGQDVALRCDPISGHVSLFWYQQALGQGPEFLTYFQNEAQLDKSGLPSDRFFAERPEGSVSTLKIQRTQQEDSAVYLCASSPWVGDEAFFGQGTRLTVV.

V usage is TRBV15 and J usage is TRBJ2-5; D gene uncertain. With 0 bases removed from V and 5 bases from J, the gap between germline ends came to 10 bases. This CDR3 is 14 amino acids long. Germline loops: CDR1 LNHNV, CDR2 YYDKDF (reference sequence). In DNA, the CDR3 is TGTGCCACCAGCAGAGATTCAGGTGGGGAGACCCAGTACTTC. Translated: CATSRDSGGETQYF.

This clonotype was counted only a few times. The J gene is TRBJ1-1, the V gene TRBV6-5; 9 bases agree with TRBD1. The germline V gene encodes CDR1 MNHEY and CDR2 SVGAGI. This CDR3 has 14 residues. Trimming took 5 bases from V and 5 from J; bases not matched to a gene: 6. The CDR3 DNA sequence: TGTGCCAGCAGTACGACAGGGGGAGGGACTGAAGCTTTCTTT. Its translation is CASSTTGGGTEAFF.

This clonotype was observed a handful of times. The chain uses TRBV4-2 and TRBJ2-1, with TRBD2 as a possible D gene (6 bases). V was shortened by 4 bases and J by 2 bases, with 12 bases between the two germline ends. CDR1 and CDR2 (germline): LGHNA, YNFKEQ. The CDR3 runs to 15 residues. CDR3 residues: CASSLSGTPYNEQFF. The CDR3 coding sequence is TGTGCCAGCAGCCTGTCCGGGACTCCCTACAATGAGCAGTTCTTC.

This clonotype was counted a few times. The chain carries TRBV7-6 and TRBJ2-3; 7 nucleotides line up with TRBD2. V trimming: 5 bases; J trimming: 3 bases; junction bases outside the gene matches: 2. Germline CDR1 and CDR2: SGHVS and FNYEAQ. CDR3 length: 13 amino acids. CDR3 amino acids: CASSRGRTDTQYF. CDR3 nucleotide sequence: TGTGCCAGCAGCCGCGGGAGAACAGATACGCAGTATTTT.

The V and J genes are TRBV5-1 and TRBJ2-1; TRBD2 might be the D (5 bases). CDR1 is SGHRS and CDR2 is YFSETQ in the germline V gene. Trimming pared 6 bases from V and 4 bases from J, leaving 8 bases between. This CDR3 comprises 12 residues. The CDR3 bases are TGCGCCAGCAATACGGGGTACAATGAGCAGTTCTTC. The encoded protein is CASNTGYNEQFF.

Only a few counts were recorded for this clonotype. The genes are TRBV5-1 and TRBJ2-1, with D unclear. CDR1 is SGHRS, CDR2 YFSETQ, per germline. Trimming took 0 bases from V and 4 from J, leaving 11 bases between them. The CDR3 extends over 15 amino acids. In DNA, the CDR3 is TGCGCCAGCAGCTTGGATTCCCCCTTTTACAATGAGCAGTTCTTC. Protein: CASSLDSPFYNEQFF.

The sample holds many counts of this clonotype. CDR3 sequence: CASSLTSGADTQYF. CDR3 bases: TGTGCCAGCAGCCTTACTAGCGGGGCAGATACGCAGTATTTT. J is TRBJ2-3 and V is TRBV12-3 or TRBV12-4; 10 positions agree with TRBD2. CDR3 size: 14 residues. With 6 bases clipped from V and 4 bases from J, the junction kept 4 bases outside the gene matches.

The table lists this clonotype with a few counts. The chain uses TRBV24-1 and TRBJ2-3, with 11 bases identical to TRBD2. Trimming at V came to 3 bases and at J to 2 bases, leaving 3 bases not matched to a gene. Germline values: CDR1 KGHDR, CDR2 SFDVKD. This CDR3 contains 16 residues. CDR3 nucleotide sequence: TGTGCCACCAGTGATCCTAGCGGGGGGTTCACAGATACGCAGTATTTT. Translated: CATSDPSGGFTDTQYF.

This clonotype was detected only a few times. The chain carries TRBV7-8 and TRBJ2-7; D is perhaps TRBD2 (7 bases). Trimming removed 5 bases at V and 6 bases at J, with 32 bases between. CDR1 and CDR2 (germline): SGHVS, FQNEAQ. The CDR3 contains 19 residues. The DNA for the CDR3 is TGTGCCAGCAGCGTGGTAGGGGGGAGGGAAATAGCGGATGTCCGCGAGCAGTACTTC. Protein: CASSVVGGREIADVREQYF.

The sample holds a few counts of this clonotype. This sequence joins TRBV15 and TRBJ2-7, with a tentative D call TRBD1 (5 bases). This CDR3 has 14 residues. The germline CDR1 and CDR2 sequences are LNHNV and YYDKDF (reference sequence). The V end lost 0 bases, the J end lost 2 bases, and 8 bases lay between the germline ends. CDR3 coding DNA: TGTGCCACCAGCAGAGATCCAGGGACCTACGAGCAGTACTTC. Protein: CATSRDPGTYEQYF.

This clonotype was seen once. The chain is built from TRBV20-1 and TRBJ1-4; D unresolved. The CDR3 covers 14 residues. Looked up from germline, CDR1 is DFQATT and CDR2 is SNEGSKA (reference sequence). V lost 1 base and J lost 10, with 16 bases in between. CDR3 sequence reads: CSARVLSTGRKLFF. The CDR3 nucleotides read TGCAGTGCTAGAGTCCTTAGCACCGGAAGAAAACTGTTTTTT.

Only a few counts were recorded for this clonotype. The gene calls are TRBV20-1 and TRBJ1-2, with 9 positions matching TRBD1. V dropped 1 base and J dropped 5; count of bases not matched to a gene: 2. Germline V gene sequence: CDR1 DFQATT, CDR2 SNEGSKA (reference sequence). The CDR3 extends over 13 amino acids. The CDR3 DNA is TGCAGTGCTAGAGGACAGGGGGAATATGGCTACACCTTC. This gives the protein CSARGQGEYGYTF.

The V gene is TRBV20-1, the J gene TRBJ2-1; D is possibly TRBD2 (5 bases). V lost 5 bases to trimming and J lost 5 bases, with 19 bases between them. Germline CDR1 reads DFQATT; CDR2 reads SNEGSKA (reference sequence). This CDR3 is built from 15 residues. CDR3 sequence reads: CSAGLSVAFDNEQFF. As DNA, the CDR3 is TGCAGTGCTGGCCTCTCGGTAGCGTTCGACAATGAGCAGTTCTTC.

This clonotype was detected only a few times. V and J are TRBV4-2 and TRBJ1-2; 9 bases are a match to TRBD1. Trimming at V came to 2 bases and at J to 4 bases, leaving 2 bases not matched to a gene. In germline, CDR1 is LGHNA, CDR2 YNFKEQ. The CDR3 runs to 14 residues. CDR3 amino acids: CASSQSDRGYGYTF. The CDR3 DNA reads TGTGCCAGCAGCCAATCGGACAGGGGCTATGGCTACACCTTC.

The table lists this clonotype with a few counts. The V gene is TRBV6-5, the J gene TRBJ2-1; maybe TRBD2 (5 bases). The CDR3 extends over 14 amino acids. Germline-derived CDR1 and CDR2 are MNHEY and SVGAGI. Trimming stripped 7 bases from V and 3 bases from J, with 13 bases between. The CDR3 DNA is TGTGCCAGCACCGAAGGAAGCGGCTACAATGAGCAGTTCTTC. Encoded protein: CASTEGSGYNEQFF.

The V and J genes are TRBV3-1 and TRBJ2-7; 11 nucleotides match TRBD2. Trimming cost V 4 bases and J 3 bases; bases outside gene matches: 5. This CDR3 spans 15 amino acids. Germline CDR1 reads LGHDT; CDR2 reads YNNKEL (reference sequence). CDR3 bases: TGTGCCAGCAGCCCCACACTAGCGGGAGACTACGAGCAGTACTTC. It yields the protein CASSPTLAGDYEQYF.

The genes are TRBV7-2 and TRBJ2-6, with 11 positions matching TRBD1. There are 18 residues in the CDR3. The V gene's germline CDR1 is SGHTA and CDR2 FQGNSA. Losses at the gene ends were 5 bases for V and 0 bases for J; bases not matched to a gene: 6. The DNA for the CDR3 is TGTGCCAGCAGCCGTGGGACAGGGGGTTTCTCTGGGGCCAACGTCCTGACTTTC. Its translation is CASSRGTGGFSGANVLTF.

The chain couples TRBV5-1 to TRBJ2-3; D gene unclear. In germline, CDR1 is SGHRS, CDR2 YFSETQ. The V end was cut by 4 bases, the J end by 2 bases, with 14 bases between. This CDR3 spans 15 amino acids. The chain's CDR3 is CASSAASSITDTQYF. The DNA of the CDR3 is TGCGCCAGCAGCGCAGCGTCATCGATCACAGATACGCAGTATTTT.

This clonotype showed up many times. The chain links TRBV4-1 to TRBJ2-7; D is uncertain. The CDR3 runs 15 residues. The V gene lost 3 bases and the J gene lost 0 bases, with 12 bases spanning the gap. CDR1 MGHRA and CDR2 YSYEKL come from the germline V gene. CDR3: CASSHFSELSYEQYF. DNA of the CDR3: TGCGCCAGCAGCCACTTCAGCGAACTCTCCTACGAGCAGTACTTC.